This passage covers 24 T cell receptor beta chains from one sample sequenced in a study of early T cells in non-severe SARS-CoV-2 infection. TCRdb independently ran MiXCR on the 5' RACE reads; one entry per CDR3 protein. The repertoire includes tens of thousands of distinct CDR3 sequences, 10% of them detected once, and 6.5% sits in the top ten. The sequenced material came from whole blood. Source of these receptors: an adult who was a healthcare worker with PCR-confirmed SARS-CoV-2 infection or an uninfected control (not recorded which).

This clonotype was observed a handful of times. The chain combines TRBV7-3 with TRBJ2-1; D is ambiguous. CDR3 length: 16 amino acids. Trimming took 5 bases from V and 3 from J, leaving 17 bases between them. Germline lookup yields CDR1 SGHTA and CDR2 FQGTGA. The CDR3 DNA is TGTGCCAGCAGCCCCCCTGGGCGGAGCTTCTACAATGAGCAGTTCTTC. It is translated as CASSPPGRSFYNEQFF. The whole variable domain, remainder taken from reference TRBV7-3 and TRBJ2-1, is GAGVSQTPSNKVTEKGKYVELRCDPISGHTALYWYRQSLGQGPEFLIYFQGTGAADDSGLPNDRFFAVRPEGSVSTLKIQRTERGDSAVYLCASSPPGRSFYNEQFFGPGTRLTVL.

This clonotype was seen many times. DNA of the CDR3: TGCGCCAGCTACCCTAATTTAGGGGGCACAGATACGCAGTATTTT. Translating it yields CASYPNLGGTDTQYF. V gene TRBV5-1 combines with J gene TRBJ2-3; D possibly corresponds to TRBD1 (5 bases). Trimming took 7 bases from V and 1 from J, leaving 16 bases between them. CDR1 is SGHRS, CDR2 YFSETQ, per germline. The length of the CDR3 is 15 residues.

This clonotype appeared many times. This rearrangement joins TRBV12-3 or TRBV12-4 to TRBJ1-4, with TRBD1 matching over 8 bases. V shed 6 bases, J shed 6 bases, and the junction held 6 bases outside the gene matches. This CDR3 is built from 14 residues. The CDR3, as DNA: TGTGCCAGCAGCTCAGCGGACAGGGATGAAAAACTGTTTTTT. Translating gives CASSSADRDEKLFF.

CDR3 nucleotide sequence: TGTGCCAGCAGCTTCCATACAGGTCGACTGAACACTGAAGCTTTCTTT. Encoded protein: CASSFHTGRLNTEAFF. This chain connects TRBV7-2 to TRBJ1-1; maybe TRBD1 (5 bases). This CDR3 has 16 residues. The germline V gene has CDR1 SGHTA and CDR2 FQGNSA. The V end lost 3 bases, the J end lost 0 bases, and 14 bases lay between the germline ends.

This clonotype was detected many times. The chain couples TRBV20-1 to TRBJ2-1; no definite D call. The CDR3 has 13 amino acids. CDR1 and CDR2 from the germline V gene are DFQATT and SNEGSKA (reference sequence). V was trimmed by 2 bases and J by 5 bases, leaving 10 bases between them. Here the CDR3 reads CSARTFLHNEQFF. DNA of the CDR3: TGCAGTGCTAGAACTTTCCTACACAATGAGCAGTTCTTC.

This clonotype was observed at least ten times. This chain joins TRBV7-8 and TRBJ1-5, with a weak D call TRBD1 (6 bases). Trimming took 3 bases from V and 5 from J, leaving 8 bases between them. There are 13 residues in the CDR3. Germline loops: CDR1 SGHVS, CDR2 FQNEAQ. CDR3 in amino acids: CASSLNRDQPQHF. In nucleotides, the CDR3 is TGTGCCAGCAGCTTGAACAGGGATCAGCCCCAGCATTTT.

The rearrangement uses TRBV19 and TRBJ1-2, with TRBD1 matching 9 bases. Looked up from germline, CDR1 is LNHDA and CDR2 is SQIVND (reference sequence). The V and J ends lost 4 bases and 5 bases, in that order; junction bases with no gene match: 8. There are 15 residues in the CDR3. The CDR3 here is CASSSTGGAGYGYTF. CDR3 coding DNA: TGTGCCAGTAGTAGTACAGGGGGCGCAGGATATGGCTACACCTTC.

The chain couples TRBV7-3 to TRBJ2-4, with 11 bases aligning to TRBD1. CDR1 is SGHTA, CDR2 FQGTGA, per germline. The ends lost 4 bases at V and 9 bases at J; junction bases unmatched: 5. This CDR3 spans 14 amino acids. Written as DNA, the CDR3 is TGTGCCAGCAGCTCCGGGACAGGGGGGTCCATTCAGTACTTC. Its protein is CASSSGTGGSIQYF. Drawing the rest from reference TRBV7-3 and TRBJ2-4, the complete variable domain is GAGVSQTPSNKVTEKGKYVELRCDPISGHTALYWYRQSLGQGPEFLIYFQGTGAADDSGLPNDRFFAVRPEGSVSTLKIQRTERGDSAVYLCASSSGTGGSIQYFGAGTRLSVL.

The chain employs TRBV2 and TRBJ2-1; no definite D call. CDR3 length: 15 amino acids. Per germline, CDR1 SNHLY and CDR2 FYNNEI. V was cut by 1 base and J by 3 bases, with 10 bases left in between. The CDR3 reads CASSEERRFYNEQFF. Here the CDR3 DNA reads TGTGCCAGCAGTGAAGAAAGGAGATTCTACAATGAGCAGTTCTTC.

This CDR3 reads CASLRTGINEQYF. The CDR3 DNA follows: TGTGCCAGCCTACGGACAGGGATCAACGAGCAGTACTTC. The chain recombines TRBV7-9 with TRBJ2-7, with 8 bases lining up with TRBD1. CDR3 length: 13 amino acids. With 8 bases clipped from V and 5 bases from J, the junction kept 8 bases outside the gene matches. Germline CDR1 reads SEHNR; CDR2 reads FQNEAQ (reference sequence).

The V and J genes are TRBV20-1 and TRBJ1-2; possible D gene TRBD1, 6 bases. This CDR3 contains 12 residues. Trimming removed 6 bases from V and 4 bases from J, with 12 bases in between. Per germline, CDR1 DFQATT and CDR2 SNEGSKA (reference sequence). The chain's CDR3 is CSAPTGFYGYTF. The CDR3 DNA reads as TGCAGTGCGCCTACAGGGTTCTATGGCTACACCTTC.

Many counts were recorded for this clonotype. The chain carries TRBV6-2 or TRBV6-3 and TRBJ2-7; D is ambiguous. Trimming took off 5 bases at V and 5 bases at J, with 25 bases between the two ends. Per germline, CDR1 MNHEY and CDR2 SVGEGT. CDR3 length: 17 residues. The CDR3 DNA reads TGTGCCAGCAGTATGGCCCCTCCGGGCTCATGGACCAACGAGCAGTACTTC. Its protein product is CASSMAPPGSWTNEQYF.

This clonotype was seen many times. The gene calls are TRBV29-1 and TRBJ2-1; 9 bases are a match to TRBD2. CDR1 is SQVTM and CDR2 is ANQGSEA in the germline V gene. V lost 4 bases and J lost 4; bases outside the gene matches: 5. This CDR3 region has 14 residues. The CDR3 DNA reads TGCAGCGTTGTGACTAGCGGAGTGTACAATGAGCAGTTCTTC. Translating gives CSVVTSGVYNEQFF.

Only a few counts were recorded for this clonotype. The rearrangement joins TRBV12-3 or TRBV12-4 to TRBJ2-1; 7 bases fit TRBD2. V shed 3 bases and J 4 bases; nucleotides not matched to a gene: 6. The CDR3 is made up of 15 amino acids. CDR3 region: CASSFQAGNYNEQFF. The CDR3 coding sequence is TGTGCCAGCAGTTTCCAAGCGGGAAATTACAATGAGCAGTTCTTC.

In its sample, this clonotype was seen many times. The CDR3 DNA sequence: TGTGCCAGCAGCCAAGATACAGCGGGGGCCGGAGAGCAGTACTTC. Its protein is CASSQDTAGAGEQYF. V gene TRBV3-1 combines with J gene TRBJ2-7; 8 nucleotides match TRBD2. There are 15 residues in the CDR3. Germline loops: CDR1 LGHDT, CDR2 YNNKEL (reference sequence). J lost 7 bases, V lost 0 bases, and 8 bases had no gene match.

This clonotype was counted ten times or more. V and J are TRBV6-6 and TRBJ2-4; D tentatively reads TRBD1 or TRBD2 (6 bases each). The CDR3 spans 19 residues. The germline CDR1 and CDR2 sequences are MNHNY and SVGAGI (reference sequence). V lost 6 bases, J lost 0 bases, and 24 bases lay in between. This chain's CDR3 is CASSSGGGLTSLAKNIQYF. CDR3 DNA sequence: TGTGCCAGCAGCTCCGGAGGGGGGCTTACCTCCTTAGCCAAAAACATTCAGTACTTC.

This clonotype has ten or more counts. The rearrangement joins TRBV18 to TRBJ2-3, with D hard to call. Trimming cost V 1 base and J 3 bases, with 14 bases left between them. This CDR3 is built from 16 residues. Per the germline V gene, CDR1 is KGHSH and CDR2 is LQKENI. This CDR3 reads CASSPRSNSMTDTQYF. The CDR3 nucleotides are TGTGCCAGCTCACCACGAAGTAATTCGATGACAGATACGCAGTATTTT.

V is TRBV11-2 and J is TRBJ1-1; D gene unclear. Trimming took off 1 base at V and 2 bases at J, with 5 bases between the two ends. The CDR3 contains 13 residues. CDR1 is SGHAT and CDR2 is FQNNGV in the germline V gene. The CDR3 DNA reads as TGTGCCAGCAGCTTAGGGATTAACACTGAAGCTTTCTTT. Amino acids: CASSLGINTEAFF. Full variable domain (missing parts from reference TRBV11-2 and TRBJ1-1): EAGVAQSPRYKIIEKRQSVAFWCNPISGHATLYWYQQILGQGPKLLIQFQNNGVVDDSQLPKDRFSAERLKGVDSTLKIQPAKLEDSAVYLCASSLGINTEAFFGQGTRLTVV.

The rearrangement links TRBV27 to TRBJ2-7, with 11 bases identical to TRBD1. V shed 6 bases, J shed 3 bases, and the junction held 4 bases outside the gene matches. The CDR3 runs to 14 residues. The germline V gene has CDR1 MNHEY and CDR2 SMNVEV (reference sequence). CDR3: CASRGTGGIYEQYF. In DNA form, the CDR3 reads TGTGCCAGCAGGGGGACAGGGGGTATCTACGAGCAGTACTTC.

This clonotype was seen a few times. The chain is built from TRBV7-9 and TRBJ2-1, with 9 bases lining up with TRBD2. With 1 base clipped from V and 4 bases from J, the junction kept 8 bases outside the gene matches. CDR1 is SEHNR, CDR2 FQNEAQ, per germline (reference sequence). CDR3 length equals 17 residues. CDR3 bases: TGTGCCAGCAGCTTAGTGGCTAGCGGGAATCAGTACAATGAGCAGTTCTTC. Amino acid sequence: CASSLVASGNQYNEQFF.

There are a few counts of this clonotype. The chain links TRBV7-3 to TRBJ2-3, with D possibly matching TRBD2 (6 bases). Germline V gene sequence: CDR1 SGHTA, CDR2 FQGTGA. The CDR3 loop spans 14 amino acids. The V end was cut by 2 bases, the J end by 5 bases, with 11 bases between. The CDR3 reads CASSLAGGIDTQYF. CDR3 DNA sequence: TGTGCCAGCAGCTTAGCCGGGGGAATAGATACGCAGTATTTT.

This clonotype was recorded a few times. This rearrangement joins TRBV25-1 to TRBJ1-2; D may be TRBD1 (6 bases). The CDR3 has 16 residues. In germline, CDR1 is MGHDK, CDR2 SYGVNS. Trimming took 1 base from V and 4 from J, leaving 16 bases between them. CDR3 residues: CASSESFRDKSYGYTF. In DNA form, the CDR3 reads TGTGCCAGCAGTGAATCCTTCAGGGACAAAAGCTATGGCTACACCTTC.

The V gene is TRBV11-2, the J gene TRBJ2-3; 7 positions match TRBD1. Per the germline V gene, CDR1 is SGHAT and CDR2 is FQNNGV. Trimming took 2 bases from V and 6 from J; bases not matched to a gene: 5. The CDR3 loop spans 14 amino acids. CDR3 sequence reads: CASSLMTGYDTQYF. CDR3 in DNA: TGTGCCAGCAGCTTAATGACAGGGTATGATACGCAGTATTTT.

The chain couples TRBV30 to TRBJ2-1; 12 bases fit TRBD1. This CDR3 comprises 16 residues. CDR1 and CDR2 (germline): GTSNPN, SVGIG (reference sequence). The junction had 12 bases not matched to a gene; V was cut back by 5 bases and J by 7 bases. The CDR3 coding sequence is TGTGCCTGGTATACTCCGGGACAGGGGGCTGGAAATGAGCAGTTCTTC. Its translation: CAWYTPGQGAGNEQFF.